This T cell receptor (beta chain) was sequenced for a study of response to subunit inactivated influenza vaccine. MiXCR, run by TCRdb on the RT-PCR reads, gives a single entry per CDR3 protein. Here the sample spans about 650,000 distinct CDR3 sequences, about a sixth being singletons. This clonotype has just a few counts. Its antigen is still unknown. The CDR3 consists of 17 residues. CDR1 and CDR2 (germline): SEHNR, FQNEAQ (reference sequence). The V end lost 5 bases, the J end lost 4 bases, and 21 bases lay between the germline ends. The study, taken as a whole, reports: There was a suggestion from the authors that each seasonal influenza vaccination recruits few new T cells.

The rearrangement uses TRBV7-9 and TRBJ2-1; D gene uncertain. This sequence was found in a man over 45 who received an inactivated influenza vaccine. Sample: PBMCs from blood, taken 12 days after vaccination. The CDR3: CASSPRVHFSIYNEQFF. The CDR3 DNA reads TGTGCCAGCAGCCCCCGGGTTCATTTCTCCATATACAATGAGCAGTTCTTC.